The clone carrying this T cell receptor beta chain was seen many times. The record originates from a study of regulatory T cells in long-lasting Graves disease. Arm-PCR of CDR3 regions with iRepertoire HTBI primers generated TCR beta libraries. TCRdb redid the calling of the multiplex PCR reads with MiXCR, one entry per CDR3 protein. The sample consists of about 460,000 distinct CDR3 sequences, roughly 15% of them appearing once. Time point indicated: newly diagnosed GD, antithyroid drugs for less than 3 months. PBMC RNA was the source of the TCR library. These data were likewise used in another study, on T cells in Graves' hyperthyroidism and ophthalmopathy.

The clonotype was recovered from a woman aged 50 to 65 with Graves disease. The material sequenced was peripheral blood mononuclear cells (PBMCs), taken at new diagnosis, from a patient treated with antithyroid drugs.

In DNA, the CDR3 is TGTGCCAGCAGTTACGGGGGACTAGCGGGACCTTGGTACGAGCAGTACTTC. Protein product: CASSYGGLAGPWYEQYF. The V and J genes are TRBV6-9 and TRBJ2-7; 13 nucleotides align to TRBD2. V was clipped by 3 bases and J by 4 bases; unmatched bases: 9. Germline V CDR1 and CDR2: MNHGY, SVAAGI. The CDR3 totals 17 residues.